This T cell receptor beta chain stems from a study of human T cells and chemical hapten exposure (dated by TCRdb to about 2021). Looking at the study overall: For sensitization, 2% DPC in acetone was applied to a roughly 2 cm by roughly 2 cm area of upper inner arm skin. Libraries were combined into a pool for sequencing, and differences in TCR yield between samples came mainly from small differences in library volumes within the pool. The patient cohort, mostly female, included alopecia areata with under or over 50% scalp involvement, alopecia totalis and alopecia universalis. Blood samples were taken from patients before sensitization (week 0) and at 2, 6 and about 24 weeks after DPC sensitization. Patch testing was done on the upper back using Finn chambers containing 0.01% DPC, and results were scored after 6 days according to International Contact Dermatitis Research Group standards. Weekly therapeutic DPC doses were additionally applied to the scalp of patients throughout the roughly 25-week study period. The study tracked peripheral blood TCR repertoire changes in vivo during primary and secondary sensitization to the hapten diphenylcyclopropenone (DPC) in alopecia patients. Some 29 alopecia patients provided blood for TCR sequencing at one to four time points (pre-sensitization, 2, 6 and 24 weeks).

The sample's time point label is to be understood as: patch test 1, 2 weeks after DPC sensitization. What this sample's treatment or condition label stands for: therapeutic diphenylcyclopropenone sensitization with weekly scalp DPC. At each patch-test visit, blood was drawn before the patch test was applied. To be eligible, patients had to be aged 18 to 70, diagnosed with alopecia and judged suitable for DPC therapy, while pregnant patients were excluded. Total RNA was isolated from unfractionated whole blood collected in Tempus Blood RNA tubes. Details on this clonotype: Its antigen is unknown. Base qualities are not provided; no much larger clone lies one nucleotide away.

The CDR3 covers 14 residues, taking in both the cysteine and the phenylalanine. Only the CDR3 DNA is retained, 42 bases long and in frame from the first base. The germline V gene encodes CDR1 MNHNY and CDR2 SVGAGI (reference sequence). The junction shows trimming of 6 bases on V and 4 bases on J, plus 13 bases between the germline ends. What the study reported, not specific to this receptor: Patch test score was positively correlated with the number of PT1 expanded TCRs, with significance at thresholds 8, 16 and 32 but not at 4. Expanded TCRs formed significantly more large CDR3 similarity clusters than pre-sensitization or healthy control sets, consistent with antigen-driven responses. After repeated subsampling, changes were observed in the strength of the expansion versus patch-test correlation and in the threshold at which the correlation became significant. DPC sensitization did not change how many TCRs were above 1 in 1000 frequency, and no evidence was found of alterations in global repertoire structure. Because all patients had alopecia, a presumed autoimmune disease, the immune response of the patients might differ from that of healthy individuals.

The library was obtained by RACE. Sequencing used a NextSeq 500. During library preparation, unique molecular identifiers were attached to individual cDNA molecules so that TCRs could be counted in a quantitative, reproducible way. From each blood RNA sample, both TCR alpha and TCR beta chains were sequenced. Per the source publication's procedure: Samples had a median of approximately 96,000 TCRs, with a range from about 20,000 to 690,600. V, J and CDR3 annotation of the TCR reads was performed with the Decombinator software suite. Every sample was subsampled to the same number of TCRs (28,000) for the PS versus PT1 abundance plots. TCRs were defined as expanded if absent before sensitization and observed at least eight times at the 2-week time point. TCRdb cleaned the public reads at Q25 with fastp, built clones with MiXCR and kept in-frame beta chains. One record per CDR3 amino acid sequence lists the most common genes and DNA. None of the V and J calls come from the authors' own analysis; TCRdb made them. For this sample the table gives 40,000 to 60,000 distinct CDR3 sequences, of which 9.3% were detected only once. In total, the top ten clones hold 4% to 5.5% of the sample.

The sequence was obtained from a woman aged 45-65 years with alopecia areata. Some clones in this sample may be carry-over from other donors' samples. The sequence joins TRBV6-6 to TRBJ1-5; matching of 6 bases hints at TRBD1 as the D gene. The source was whole blood, collected in connection with sensitization to the hapten diphenylcyclopropenone (DPC). The DNA reads TGTGCCAGCAGCCTCCCGGGGGCAAATCAGCCCCAGCATTTT. It encodes CASSLPGANQPQHF.